This T cell receptor beta chain was documented in a study of immune evolution from preneoplasia to lung adenocarcinoma. This CDR3 region has 13 residues. The V and J ends lost 0 bases and 5 bases respectively, with 5 bases between them. CDR1 and CDR2 from the germline V gene are MNHNS and SASEGT. The data were produced by immunoSEQ multiplex PCR, yet TCRdb's version contains in-frame clones alone and is incomplete. The table shows approximately 6,600 clones, with approximately 85% occurring only once. This receptor was identified in a person aged 45-69 years with lung adenocarcinoma. Sequencing used FFPE invasive lung adenocarcinoma tissue. V is TRBV6-1 and J is TRBJ1-5; D unclear. CDR3 in amino acids: CASSEARDQPQHF. CDR3 bases: TGTGCCAGCAGTGAAGCGAGGGATCAGCCCCAGCATTTT.